Listed below are T cell receptor beta chains from one sample, sequenced in a study of regulatory T cells in long-lasting Graves disease. TCRdb re-analysed the multiplex PCR reads in MiXCR, keeping a single row per CDR3 protein. The sample lists 390,000 or so distinct CDR3 sequences; roughly 20% were seen once. Sequenced material: peripheral blood mononuclear cells (PBMCs), taken when the disease was refractory, from a patient treated with antithyroid drugs. Source of these receptors: a woman between 40 and 55 years old with Graves disease. Both conserved end residues are part of each CDR3. The D gene is left open where the match is weak. A clone size is listed for some rows: how often the clone was seen (once, few, many), or a class if it is expanded.

J gene: TRBJ2-5
V gene: TRBV28
D gene: -
clone size: many
CDR3 protein: CASSLGQRETQYF
CDR3 DNA: TGTGCCAGCAGTTTGGGACAAAGAGAGACCCAGTACTTC

J gene: TRBJ2-3
V gene: TRBV28
D gene: TRBD1
clone size: few
CDR3 protein: CASSLSGTGGIAEPTDTQYF
CDR3 DNA: TGTGCCAGCAGTTTATCCGGGACAGGGGGTATAGCGGAGCCCACAGATACGCAGTATTTT

J gene: TRBJ2-1
V gene: TRBV12-3/TRBV12-4
D gene: TRBD2
clone size: few
CDR3 protein: CASSHATSGENSYNEQFF
CDR3 DNA: TGTGCCAGCAGCCATGCGACTAGCGGGGAGAACTCCTACAATGAGCAGTTCTTC

J gene: TRBJ2-7
V gene: TRBV6-5
D gene: -
clone size: many
CDR3 protein: CASSYSGQGHYEQYF
CDR3 DNA: TGTGCCAGCAGTTACTCAGGGCAGGGACACTACGAGCAGTACTTC

J gene: TRBJ1-2
V gene: TRBV28
D gene: -
clone size: many
CDR3 protein: CASTTQRGRANYGYTF
CDR3 DNA: TGTGCCAGCACCACCCAAAGGGGGAGAGCTAACTATGGCTACACCTTC

J gene: TRBJ2-5
V gene: TRBV5-1
D gene: TRBD2
clone size: -
CDR3 protein: CASSFSGRAGEIQYF
CDR3 DNA: TGCGCCAGCAGCTTTAGTGGGAGGGCCGGGGAGATCCAGTACTTC

J gene: TRBJ1-3
V gene: TRBV24-1
D gene: TRBD1
clone size: few
CDR3 protein: CATSDLDRGSAGNTIYF
CDR3 DNA: TGTGCCACCAGTGATTTGGACAGGGGATCGGCTGGAAACACCATATATTTT

J gene: TRBJ2-2
V gene: TRBV19
D gene: -
clone size: few
CDR3 protein: CASSSRVGVNTGELFF
CDR3 DNA: TGTGCCAGTAGTTCCAGGGTGGGAGTGAACACCGGGGAGCTGTTTTTT

J gene: TRBJ2-7
V gene: TRBV11-2
D gene: -
clone size: -
CDR3 protein: CASSPRRVWSYEQYF
CDR3 DNA: TGTGCCAGCAGCCCGCGTCGGGTCTGGTCCTACGAGCAGTACTTC

J gene: TRBJ2-7
V gene: TRBV4-2
D gene: -
clone size: -
CDR3 protein: CASSPQDSGPFYEQYF
CDR3 DNA: TGTGCCAGCAGCCCCCAGGATAGCGGACCCTTCTACGAGCAGTACTTC

J gene: TRBJ1-6
V gene: TRBV27
D gene: -
clone size: many
CDR3 protein: CASSPPRRAANSPLHF
CDR3 DNA: TGTGCCAGCAGTCCGCCACGCAGGGCGGCGAATTCACCCCTCCACTTT

J gene: TRBJ1-1
V gene: TRBV2
D gene: -
clone size: -
CDR3 protein: CASTVRQFWLAFF
CDR3 DNA: TGTGCCAGCACCGTCCGCCAGTTCTGGCTAGCTTTCTTT

J gene: TRBJ2-1
V gene: TRBV2
D gene: -
clone size: few
CDR3 protein: CASSTFWAGSSYNEQFF
CDR3 DNA: TGTGCCAGCAGTACCTTTTGGGCGGGGAGCTCCTACAATGAGCAGTTCTTC